One T cell receptor (beta chain) is described in this entry. The record originates from a study of molecular identifiers for immune sequencing clone quantification. TCRdb itself ran the PCR reads through MiXCR, one entry per CDR3 protein. The sample shows 460,000 or so distinct CDR3 sequences, 20% to 25% of them seen only once. This CDR3 spans 16 amino acids. The germline V gene has CDR1 LGHNA and CDR2 YSLEER. The ends lost 0 bases at V and 7 bases at J; junction bases unmatched: 11. This clonotype originated in a human donor in good health. Some libraries in this study had Jurkat cell RNA spiked in. V is TRBV4-3 and J is TRBJ2-7; 8 bases fit TRBD2. Sequenced input: naive CD8+ T cells from blood, with Jurkat cell RNA spiked in. The subset denotes: FACS-sorted CD8+CD4-CCR7+CD45RA+ naive T cells. CDR3 nucleotide sequence: TGCGCCAGCAGCCAAGACCGGGGGGGCGCTTCGGGGGAGCAGTACTTC. It codes for CASSQDRGGASGEQYF.